These 12 T cell receptor beta chains were sequenced from one sample in a study of T-cell reconstitution after alpha-beta-depleted transplantation in children. The study, taken as a whole, reports: Fresh T-cell production supplied most of the T-cell counts and diversity seen one year after transplant.

For these TCRs, the target antigens are not known. Unique molecular identifiers featured in how the TCRbeta library was prepared. MiXCR, applied by TCRdb to the PCR reads, yields one record per CDR3 protein. In the table there are about 300,000 distinct CDR3 sequences, roughly 7.8% of which are singletons. This specimen consisted of peripheral blood, obtained 360 days after TCRalphabeta/CD19-depleted stem cell transplant. The receptor source for this set is a female patient between 2 and 10 years old who had a stem cell transplant for Fanconi anemia, so the T cells may come from the graft donor.

V usage is TRBV3-1 and J usage is TRBJ2-7; D is ambiguous. This CDR3 contains 17 residues. V was pared by 1 base and J by 0 bases, with 16 bases between. Germline CDR1 reads LGHDT; CDR2 reads YNNKEL (reference sequence). The CDR3 DNA follows: TGTGCCAGCAGCCAAGGCCCCCGATCTATAAGCTCCTACGAGCAGTACTTC. Translated, it gives CASSQGPRSISSYEQYF.

This clonotype was seen only a few times. The V gene is TRBV9, the J gene TRBJ1-2; D ambiguous. Trimming removed 0 bases from V and 3 bases from J, with 9 bases in between. This CDR3 is built from 14 residues. The germline V gene encodes CDR1 SGDLS and CDR2 YYNGEE. The CDR3 reads CASSVEPGDYGYTF. The CDR3 DNA reads as TGTGCCAGCAGCGTAGAACCAGGAGACTATGGCTACACCTTC.

The genes are TRBV2 and TRBJ1-1; possible D gene TRBD1, 5 bases. Trimming cost V 5 bases and J 10 bases, with 14 bases left between them. Looked up from germline, CDR1 is SNHLY and CDR2 is FYNNEI. The CDR3 totals 12 residues. CDR3 sequence: CASSIRQFGAFF. As DNA, the CDR3 is TGTGCCAGCAGTATCAGACAGTTCGGAGCTTTCTTT.

This clonotype was counted at least ten times. The rearrangement links TRBV20-1 to TRBJ1-6; no clear D gene. V lost 0 bases to trimming and J lost 5 bases, with 11 bases between them. Per the germline V gene, CDR1 is DFQATT and CDR2 is SNEGSKA (reference sequence). The CDR3 spans 15 residues. CDR3 protein: CSARDPPANNSPLHF. The CDR3 nucleotides are TGCAGTGCTAGAGATCCGCCAGCAAATAATTCACCCCTCCACTTT.

Many counts were recorded for this clonotype. This rearrangement joins TRBV12-3 or TRBV12-4 to TRBJ2-1, with 11 bases identical to TRBD2. CDR3 length: 15 amino acids. The V gene end was trimmed by 6 bases and the J gene end by 8 bases; junction bases not matched to a gene: 9. The CDR3 nucleotides read TGTGCCAGCAGACGTATAGCGGGAGGGCCTCATGAGCAGTTCTTC. Translated: CASRRIAGGPHEQFF.

V is TRBV27 and J is TRBJ2-1; 7 nucleotides match TRBD2. Germline CDR1 is MNHEY and CDR2 is SMNVEV (reference sequence). Trimming removed 5 bases from V and 7 bases from J; junction bases left unmatched: 8. CDR3 length equals 14 residues. The CDR3 nucleotides are TGTGCCAGCAGTCACGGGGGGACCCTTAATGAGCAGTTCTTC. Translated: CASSHGGTLNEQFF.

In its sample, this clonotype was seen many times. This chain connects TRBV12-3 or TRBV12-4 to TRBJ2-1, with 12 nucleotides matching TRBD2. The J segment lost 5 bases and the V segment lost 5 bases, leaving 7 bases of the junction unmatched. This CDR3 spans 16 amino acids. The CDR3 here is CASSRTGTSGHNEQFF. CDR3 sequence (DNA): TGTGCCAGCAGTCGAACCGGGACTAGCGGGCACAATGAGCAGTTCTTC.

There are a few counts of this clonotype. CDR3 nucleotides: TGCAGTGCCCCCGCTCACGGGGGAGGTACCGGGGAGCTGTTTTTT. As protein: CSAPAHGGGTGELFF. V is TRBV20-1 and J is TRBJ2-2, with D perhaps TRBD2 (6 bases). This CDR3 is built from 15 residues. The ends were cut back, 6 bases at V and 5 bases at J, with 19 bases in the middle. Per the germline V gene, CDR1 is DFQATT and CDR2 is SNEGSKA (reference sequence).

This clonotype was counted many times. The gene calls are TRBV7-2 and TRBJ1-2; TRBD1 might be the D (5 bases). The length of the CDR3 is 11 residues. V was cut by 5 bases and J by 8 bases, with 9 bases left in between. Germline V CDR1 and CDR2: SGHTA, FQGNSA. CDR3 loop: CASSGARGYTF. The CDR3 DNA follows: TGTGCCAGCAGCGGGGCGAGGGGCTACACCTTC.

This chain joins TRBV5-5 and TRBJ2-5; 9 bases are a match to TRBD1. This CDR3 is 12 amino acids long. Germline CDR1 is SGHKS and CDR2 is YYEKEE (reference sequence). Trimming took 7 bases from V and 5 from J; bases not matched to a gene: 3. CDR3 sequence: CASLGQGETQYF. For the CDR3, the DNA is TGTGCCAGCCTGGGACAGGGTGAGACCCAGTACTTC.

The sample holds many counts of this clonotype. CDR3 region: CATSRADREETQYF. The CDR3 bases are TGTGCCACCAGCAGAGCGGACAGGGAGGAGACCCAGTACTTC. The chain couples TRBV15 to TRBJ2-5, with 8 bases matching TRBD1. V was clipped by 1 base and J by 5 bases; unmatched bases: 3. Germline CDR1 LNHNV, CDR2 YYDKDF (reference sequence). The CDR3 covers 14 residues.

At least ten counts were recorded for this clonotype. This sequence joins TRBV11-2 and TRBJ2-2, with 8 bases lining up with TRBD2. The V gene's germline CDR1 is SGHAT and CDR2 FQNNGV. The CDR3 consists of 16 residues. The J segment lost 3 bases and the V segment lost 7 bases, leaving 10 bases of the junction unmatched. The CDR3 DNA sequence: TGTGCCAGCACGACCGGGGGGGTAATGTACACCGGGGAGCTGTTTTTT. Translated, it gives CASTTGGVMYTGELFF.